This T cell receptor (beta chain) was documented in a study of Graves' ophthalmopathy and Graves' hyperthyroidism. The wider study: The collection of peripheral blood took place at initial diagnosis, before any treatment.

V shed 3 bases and J shed 14 bases, with 14 bases lying between them. CDR3 size: 13 residues. Germline CDR1 is KGHSY and CDR2 is FQNENV. This clonotype was observed many times. Using RNA transcripts, the TCR beta CDR3 regions were amplified. First-round RT-PCR used HTBI primers; second-round multiplex PCR followed. TCRdb re-derived calls from the multiplex PCR reads in MiXCR, one entry per CDR3 protein. The sample yields roughly 610,000 distinct CDR3 sequences, 22% seen once. If no ophthalmopathy appeared within 18 months of follow-up, hyperthyroidism was termed stable. The starting material, approximately 9.7 ml of fresh peripheral blood, provided the PBMCs.

Sequenced material: peripheral blood. The chain employs TRBV16 and TRBJ1-6; TRBD1 is a possible D gene (5 bases). The clonotype comes from a woman in her late teens or twenties with stable Graves' hyperthyroidism. Some clones in this sample may be carry-over from other donors' samples. The CDR3 loop reads CASSQEDIPALHF. The DNA for the CDR3 is TGTGCCAGCAGCCAGGAGGACATTCCGGCCCTCCACTTT.